Listed here are 26 T cell receptor beta chains from one sample, sequenced in a study of blood T cell repertoires in COVID-19. Using immunoSEQ multiplex PCR, the repertoire was profiled, and TCRdb retains in-frame clones only, with some absent. The top ten clones hold roughly a tenth of a sample with approximately 150,000 clones, approximately 89% of them seen once. Sequences were obtained from peripheral blood. The receptors were sampled from a man in his sixties with active or convalescent COVID-19.

This sequence joins TRBV29-1 and TRBJ1-3; D uncertain. In germline, CDR1 is SQVTM, CDR2 ANQGSEA. This CDR3 is built from 14 residues. V was trimmed by 3 bases and J by 0 bases, leaving 9 bases between them. CDR3 loop: CSVEAGFSGNTIYF. DNA of the CDR3: TGCAGCGTTGAGGCAGGCTTCTCTGGAAACACCATATATTTT.

The CDR3 reads CASSLPGGQVVNSPLHF. For the CDR3, the DNA is TGTGCCAGCAGCCTTCCCGGAGGCCAAGTAGTTAATTCACCCCTCCACTTT. The chain joins TRBV28 to TRBJ1-6; D remains unclear. Deletions cut 6 bases from V and 6 bases from J, with 21 bases between. Germline V gene data show CDR1 as MDHEN and CDR2 as SYDVKM. CDR3 length equals 17 residues.

Written as DNA, the CDR3 is TGTGCCAGCAGCTTACGGGACTTCACAGATACGCAGTATTTT. As protein: CASSLRDFTDTQYF. The rearrangement links TRBV7-2 to TRBJ2-3, with D maybe TRBD2 (6 bases). The CDR3 covers 14 residues. V was pared by 2 bases and J by 2 bases, with 8 bases between. CDR1 is SGHTA, CDR2 FQGNSA, per germline.

This clone was observed once. The gene calls are TRBV2 and TRBJ1-2; D is perhaps TRBD1 (5 bases). CDR3 size: 13 residues. Germline V gene sequence: CDR1 SNHLY, CDR2 FYNNEI. V shed 4 bases and J shed 3 bases, with 9 bases lying between them. The CDR3 coding sequence is TGTGCCAGCAGTGTCAGGGATGACTATGGCTACACCTTC. This encodes CASSVRDDYGYTF. The full variable domain, with the rest looked up from reference TRBV2 and TRBJ1-2, is EPEVTQTPSHQVTQMGQEVILRCVPISNHLYFYWYRQILGQKVEFLVSFYNNEISEKSEIFDDQFSVERPDGSNFTLKIRSTKLEDSAMYFCASSVRDDYGYTFGSGTRLTVV.

V and J are TRBV27 and TRBJ2-1; 8 bases are shared with TRBD2. The length of the CDR3 is 16 residues. The V and J ends lost 2 bases and 7 bases, in that order; junction bases with no gene match: 10. Germline CDR1 and CDR2: MNHEY and SMNVEV (reference sequence). The CDR3 region has the DNA TGTGCCAGCAGTTTAATCGGGACTAGTACTTGGAATGAGCAGTTCTTC. It translates to CASSLIGTSTWNEQFF.

The rearrangement uses TRBV15 and TRBJ2-6; TRBD2 is a possible D gene (6 bases). Looked up from germline, CDR1 is LNHNV and CDR2 is YYDKDF (reference sequence). Between the trimmed V and J ends, which lost 10 bases and 2 bases, there was a span of 18 bases. The CDR3 runs 16 residues. CDR3 bases: TGTGCCAAAGTGGAGGGCTCTAGCCCTGGGGCCAACGTCCTGACTTTC. Its protein product is CAKVEGSSPGANVLTF.

The J gene is TRBJ1-1, the V gene TRBV29-1, with TRBD1 identical over 10 bases. CDR1 and CDR2 from the germline V gene are SQVTM and ANQGSEA. There are 12 residues in the CDR3. With V trimmed by 6 bases and J by 12 bases, 10 bases remained unmatched. The DNA for the CDR3 is TGCAGCGTGAGTCCCGGACAGGGGGAAACTTTCTTT. It is translated as CSVSPGQGETFF.

The CDR3 sequence: CASSAGQNSGNTIYF. The CDR3 nucleotides are TGTGCCAGCAGCGCGGGACAAAACTCTGGAAACACCATATATTTT. The V gene is TRBV9, the J gene TRBJ1-3, with a possible D match to TRBD1 (6 bases). V was trimmed by 3 bases and J by 0 bases, leaving 10 bases between them. Germline V gene data show CDR1 as SGDLS and CDR2 as YYNGEE. The CDR3 contains 15 residues.

The V call is TRBV27, the J call TRBJ1-4, with 7 bases that match TRBD1. The germline gives CDR1 MNHEY, CDR2 SMNVEV (reference sequence). The CDR3 loop spans 15 amino acids. Trimming at V came to 6 bases and at J to 7 bases, leaving 11 bases not matched to a gene. CDR3 nucleotides: TGTGCCAGCAGAAACAGGGGTTTAAGTGGTGAAAAACTGTTTTTT. Translated, it gives CASRNRGLSGEKLFF.

The chain employs TRBV27 and TRBJ1-1; 9 bases match TRBD1. Germline V lookup: CDR1 MNHEY, CDR2 SMNVEV (reference sequence). The CDR3 is 15 residues long. V was clipped by 5 bases and J by 4 bases; unmatched bases: 8. The CDR3 loop reads CASSQEGQGGTEAFF. In DNA form, the CDR3 reads TGTGCCAGCAGTCAAGAGGGACAGGGAGGCACTGAAGCTTTCTTT.

This chain links TRBV7-9 with TRBJ2-7, with 7 bases lining up with TRBD1. The trim removed 5 bases at V and 6 bases at J, leaving 7 bases unmatched. Germline values: CDR1 SEHNR, CDR2 FQNEAQ (reference sequence). This CDR3 has 13 amino acids. The chain's CDR3 is CASSLGTEGEQYF. In DNA, the CDR3 is TGTGCCAGCAGCCTGGGGACAGAGGGCGAGCAGTACTTC. The whole variable domain, remainder taken from reference TRBV7-9 and TRBJ2-7, is DTGVSQNPRHKITKRGQNVTFRCDPISEHNRLYWYRQTLGQGPEFLTYFQNEAQLEKSRLLSDRFSAERPKGSFSTLEIQRTEQGDSAMYLCASSLGTEGEQYFGPGTRLTVT.

The chain links TRBV5-1 to TRBJ2-7, with TRBD2 identical over 9 bases. The CDR3 consists of 17 residues. With V trimmed by 0 bases and J by 0 bases, 7 bases remained unmatched. CDR1 is SGHRS and CDR2 is YFSETQ in the germline V gene. In DNA form, the CDR3 reads TGCGCCAGCAGCTTGGTTGTTAGCGGGAGTAGCTCCTACGAGCAGTACTTC. It yields the protein CASSLVVSGSSSYEQYF.

The chain combines TRBV4-1 with TRBJ1-5; 9 positions agree with TRBD1. The CDR3 has 15 residues. J lost 4 bases, V lost 6 bases, and 7 bases had no gene match. Germline V gene sequence: CDR1 MGHRA, CDR2 YSYEKL. The CDR3 loop is CASSHSGTGNQPQHF. CDR3 nucleotides: TGCGCCAGCAGTCATTCCGGGACAGGGAATCAGCCCCAGCATTTT.

In its sample, this clone was seen once. The J gene is TRBJ2-7, the V gene TRBV5-1; possible D gene TRBD2, 6 bases. CDR1 is SGHRS, CDR2 YFSETQ, per germline. This CDR3 contains 15 residues. V gave up 0 bases and J gave up 8 bases, with 18 bases separating them. The CDR3: CASSLEAGPAFQQYF. As DNA, the CDR3 is TGCGCCAGCAGCTTGGAGGCGGGACCCGCTTTCCAGCAGTACTTC.

This chain joins TRBV27 and TRBJ2-3, with D possibly being TRBD1 (5 bases). CDR3 length: 13 amino acids. Per the germline V gene, CDR1 is MNHEY and CDR2 is SMNVEV (reference sequence). Trimming removed 5 bases from V and 4 bases from J, with 10 bases in between. CDR3 nucleotide sequence: TGTGCCAGCAGTGGGGCCCCCTCAGATACGCAGTATTTT. It yields the protein CASSGAPSDTQYF.

This chain uses TRBV27 with TRBJ1-5; D possibly corresponds to TRBD1 (5 bases). Looked up from germline, CDR1 is MNHEY and CDR2 is SMNVEV (reference sequence). The V and J ends lost 10 bases and 0 bases respectively, with 10 bases between them. The CDR3 spans 13 residues. The CDR3 reads CAKQVTSNQPQHF. CDR3 nucleotide sequence: TGTGCCAAACAGGTCACTAGCAATCAGCCCCAGCATTTT.

This chain uses TRBV19 with TRBJ2-6, with D maybe TRBD2 (6 bases). The germline V and J ends were trimmed by 3 bases and 0 bases, with 18 bases remaining between them. Per the germline V gene, CDR1 is LNHDA and CDR2 is SQIVND (reference sequence). The CDR3 contains 19 residues. The CDR3 region is CASSIASASASSGANVLTF. The CDR3 coding sequence is TGTGCCAGTAGTATCGCCTCGGCTAGCGCCAGCTCTGGGGCCAACGTCCTGACTTTC.

V is TRBV5-1 and J is TRBJ2-4; perhaps TRBD1 as D (7 bases). CDR3 size: 15 residues. CDR1 SGHRS and CDR2 YFSETQ come from the germline V gene. Trimming took 3 bases from V and 6 from J, leaving 16 bases between them. The CDR3 DNA follows: TGCGCCAGCAGCTCCAGGGGGGCGCACGGAAACATTCAGTACTTC. Translation: CASSSRGAHGNIQYF.

The chain employs TRBV28 and TRBJ2-5; D is possibly TRBD2 (6 bases). The CDR3 length is 15 residues. Germline CDR1 is MDHEN and CDR2 is SYDVKM. Trimming took 2 bases from V and 9 from J, leaving 19 bases between them. CDR3 region: CASSLPGGALGPQYF. The CDR3, as DNA: TGTGCCAGCAGTTTACCGGGCGGGGCCCTGGGGCCCCAGTACTTC.

This clone was recorded only once. The chain links TRBV9 to TRBJ1-6, with 9 bases identical to TRBD1. V dropped 0 bases and J dropped 7; count of bases not matched to a gene: 5. The germline CDR1 and CDR2 sequences are SGDLS and YYNGEE. The CDR3 sequence is 16 residues long. The CDR3 spells CASSVGGQGRNSPLHF. Here the CDR3 DNA reads TGTGCCAGCAGCGTAGGGGGACAGGGTAGGAATTCACCCCTCCACTTT.

This clone was detected a few times. The chain carries TRBV3-1 (or the pseudogene TRBV3-2) and TRBJ2-1; tentatively, D is TRBD2 (6 bases). CDR1 and CDR2 from the germline V gene are LGHDT and YNNKEL (reference sequence). CDR3 length: 12 residues. The V end was cut by 1 base, the J end by 15 bases, with 13 bases between. CDR3 region: CASSQGTIQLFF. The CDR3 DNA reads as TGTGCCAGCAGCCAAGGGACTATACAATTGTTCTTC.

The J gene is TRBJ1-6, the V gene TRBV7-9; no firm D call. The CDR3 length is 14 residues. Trimming removed 2 bases at V and 7 bases at J, with 9 bases between. Germline V gene data show CDR1 as SEHNR and CDR2 as FQNEAQ (reference sequence). The CDR3 coding sequence is TGTGCCAGCAGCTTATTAGCCCTAAATTCACCCCTCCACTTT. It translates to CASSLLALNSPLHF.

The gene calls are TRBV6-1 and TRBJ1-2; D possibly corresponds to TRBD1 (5 bases). Per germline, CDR1 MNHNS and CDR2 SASEGT. Trimming cost V 1 base and J 3 bases, with 12 bases left between them. This CDR3 comprises 15 residues. For the CDR3, the DNA is TGTGCCAGCAGTGAAGGGGGTGCGGGGGACTATGGCTACACCTTC. The encoded protein is CASSEGGAGDYGYTF.

The chain couples TRBV18 to TRBJ2-7, with 13 bases fitting TRBD2. The germline V gene has CDR1 KGHSH and CDR2 LQKENI. V shed 6 bases and J 2 bases; nucleotides not matched to a gene: 7. CDR3 length: 16 amino acids. CDR3 nucleotides: TGTGCCAGCTCGCCTCCGGGACTAGCGGGAACCTACGAGCAGTACTTC. As protein: CASSPPGLAGTYEQYF.

This clone showed up just a few times. The chain carries TRBV28 and TRBJ1-5, with 8 bases fitting TRBD1. In germline, CDR1 is MDHEN, CDR2 SYDVKM. The CDR3 spans 13 residues. Trimming cost V 4 bases and J 6 bases; bases outside gene matches: 2. The CDR3 nucleotides are TGTGCCAGCAGTTCGACAGGGGTTCAGCCCCAGCATTTT. Its translation: CASSSTGVQPQHF. The variable domain in full, completed from reference TRBV28 and TRBJ1-5, reads DVKVTQSSRYLVKRTGEKVFLECVQDMDHENMFWYRQDPGLGLRLIYFSYDVKMKEKGDIPEGYSVSREKKERFSLILESASTNQTSMYLCASSSTGVQPQHFGDGTRLSIL.

The chain has TRBV5-1 and TRBJ1-1; TRBD1 matches at 7 bases. J lost 4 bases, V lost 2 bases, and 2 bases had no gene match. Germline CDR1 and CDR2: SGHRS and YFSETQ. The CDR3 spans 13 residues. Here the CDR3 reads CASSFTGATEAFF. CDR3 DNA sequence: TGCGCCAGCAGCTTTACAGGGGCCACTGAAGCTTTCTTT.